These 28 T cell receptor beta chains share one sample of origin, sequenced in a study of T cells in Graves' hyperthyroidism and ophthalmopathy. Researchers amplified the TCR beta CDR3 regions from RNA transcripts. TCR CDR3 regions were first amplified by RT-PCR with HTBI primers. TCRdb reprocessed the multiplex PCR reads with MiXCR, giving one entry per CDR3 protein. The sample contains roughly 250,000 distinct CDR3 sequences, about 20% of which appear only once. Input material: blood. The origin of the receptors is a man aged 25-45 years with Graves' ophthalmopathy.

This clonotype was counted a few times. The V gene is TRBV24-1, the J gene TRBJ2-7; 8 bases line up with TRBD1. This CDR3 contains 13 residues. V trimming: 2 bases; J trimming: 6 bases; junction bases outside the gene matches: 2. Per germline, CDR1 KGHDR and CDR2 SFDVKD. CDR3 bases: TGTGCCACCAGTGATTCGGACAGGGCCGAGCAGTACTTC. Its protein product is CATSDSDRAEQYF.

The V call is TRBV20-1, the J call TRBJ1-1; 11 nucleotides line up with TRBD1. Per germline, CDR1 DFQATT and CDR2 SNEGSKA (reference sequence). After removal of 6 bases from V and 6 bases from J, the junction contained 6 bases not matched to a gene. There are 13 residues in the CDR3. CDR3 loop: CSARTGGGSEAFF. As DNA, the CDR3 is TGCAGTGCCCGGACAGGGGGCGGCTCTGAAGCTTTCTTT.

The chain links TRBV19 to TRBJ2-1, with D maybe TRBD2 (5 bases). V was shortened by 3 bases and J by 2 bases, with 11 bases between the two germline ends. CDR3 length equals 15 residues. Germline-derived CDR1 and CDR2 are LNHDA and SQIVND (reference sequence). The DNA for the CDR3 is TGTGCCAGTAGTATGGTTAAGCGGCCCTACAATGAGCAGTTCTTC. It encodes CASSMVKRPYNEQFF.

The chain recombines TRBV19 with TRBJ2-2; 8 bases are shared with TRBD2. V trimming: 3 bases; J trimming: 2 bases; junction bases outside the gene matches: 5. The germline V gene encodes CDR1 LNHDA and CDR2 SQIVND (reference sequence). The CDR3 spans 16 residues. CDR3 sequence: CASSIGGGPNTGELFF. The DNA of the CDR3 is TGTGCCAGTAGTATTGGCGGGGGGCCAAACACCGGGGAGCTGTTTTTT.

The rearrangement uses TRBV30 and TRBJ2-5, with TRBD1 as a possible D gene (5 bases). With 1 base removed from V and 2 bases from J, the gap between germline ends came to 8 bases. The CDR3 sequence is 13 residues long. Germline CDR1 and CDR2: GTSNPN and SVGIG (reference sequence). The CDR3 DNA sequence: TGTGCCTGGAGTGAGGGGCAGCAAGAGACCCAGTACTTC. Translated, it gives CAWSEGQQETQYF.

This clonotype has at least ten counts. The CDR3 region is CASSKSGRVETQYF. The CDR3 DNA reads TGTGCCAGCAGCAAAAGCGGGAGGGTAGAGACCCAGTACTTC. The rearrangement links TRBV11-3 to TRBJ2-5; 10 positions match TRBD2. The CDR3 is made up of 14 amino acids. V dropped 5 bases and J dropped 4; count of bases not matched to a gene: 4. Germline lookup yields CDR1 SGHNT and CDR2 YENEEA.

This clonotype was counted many times. This CDR3 reads CASSLDRSRGDEQFF. CDR3 coding DNA: TGTGCCAGCAGCTTAGATCGATCCCGAGGGGATGAGCAGTTCTTC. The rearrangement joins TRBV11-2 to TRBJ2-1; possibly TRBD1 or TRBD2 for D (5 bases each). The CDR3 is 15 residues long. V was cut by 0 bases and J by 8 bases, with 14 bases left in between. Germline CDR1 SGHAT, CDR2 FQNNGV.

CDR3 in DNA: TGCGCCAGCAGCCCCTGGGGACAGGGGGCGGTTAACACTGAAGCTTTCTTT. Residues: CASSPWGQGAVNTEAFF. The J gene is TRBJ1-1, the V gene TRBV5-1; TRBD1 aligns across 12 bases. The CDR3 loop spans 17 amino acids. The germline V gene encodes CDR1 SGHRS and CDR2 YFSETQ. V shed 4 bases, J shed 2 bases, and the junction held 9 bases outside the gene matches.

This clonotype was seen ten or more times. The rearrangement uses TRBV20-1 and TRBJ1-5; D is uncertain. The CDR3 loop spans 13 amino acids. From germline, CDR1 is DFQATT and CDR2 SNEGSKA (reference sequence). The V gene lost 3 bases and the J gene lost 5 bases, with 11 bases spanning the gap. The CDR3 spells CSASSGNDQPQHF. CDR3 nucleotides: TGCAGTGCTAGTTCGGGGAACGATCAGCCCCAGCATTTT.

The chain has TRBV20-1 and TRBJ2-7, with D possibly matching TRBD2 (6 bases). Germline CDR1 and CDR2: DFQATT and SNEGSKA (reference sequence). The V end lost 0 bases, the J end lost 0 bases, and 18 bases lay between the germline ends. The CDR3 spans 17 residues. CDR3 residues: CSARDIIGGTLSYEQYF. Written as DNA, the CDR3 is TGCAGTGCTAGAGATATAATCGGCGGGACCCTCTCCTACGAGCAGTACTTC.

This clonotype was recorded many times. The chain recombines TRBV20-1 with TRBJ2-1, with 9 bases that match TRBD2. The CDR3 totals 15 residues. V dropped 2 bases and J dropped 0; count of bases not matched to a gene: 2. Looked up from germline, CDR1 is DFQATT and CDR2 is SNEGSKA (reference sequence). CDR3 bases: TGCAGTGCTAGACTAGCGGGGTACTCCTACAATGAGCAGTTCTTC. Protein product: CSARLAGYSYNEQFF.

The chain links TRBV15 to TRBJ2-2; 15 nucleotides align to TRBD2. Germline V gives CDR1 LNHNV, CDR2 YYDKDF (reference sequence). V dropped 6 bases and J dropped 2; count of bases not matched to a gene: 4. The CDR3 sequence is 17 residues long. CDR3 DNA: TGTGCCACCAGGGGGACTAGCGGGAGGCTCAACACCGGGGAGCTGTTTTTT. Translation: CATRGTSGRLNTGELFF.

This clonotype was recorded once. The rearrangement joins TRBV19 to TRBJ2-7, with D perhaps assigned TRBD1 or TRBD2 (5 bases each). This CDR3 has 13 residues. The germline V gene has CDR1 LNHDA and CDR2 SQIVND (reference sequence). V was shortened by 4 bases and J by 7 bases, with 14 bases between the two germline ends. As DNA, the CDR3 is TGTGCCAGTAGTACGGGACCCATGGGGGAGCAGTACTTC. Amino acid sequence: CASSTGPMGEQYF.

The chain recombines TRBV7-6 with TRBJ2-7; maybe TRBD2 (5 bases). CDR1 SGHVS and CDR2 FNYEAQ come from the germline V gene. This CDR3 has 15 residues. V lost 5 bases, J lost 1 base, and 15 bases lay in between. The CDR3: CASSLGSSASYEQYF. CDR3 nucleotide sequence: TGTGCCAGCAGCCTGGGTAGTAGCGCATCCTACGAGCAGTACTTC.

The genes are TRBV7-6 and TRBJ2-3; D call uncertain. Germline V lookup: CDR1 SGHVS, CDR2 FNYEAQ. This CDR3 is built from 16 residues. The germline V and J ends were trimmed by 5 bases and 2 bases, with 17 bases remaining between them. CDR3 sequence reads: CASSLGTAVSTDTQYF. In DNA form, the CDR3 reads TGTGCCAGCAGCCTGGGTACGGCCGTGTCCACAGATACGCAGTATTTT.

Only a few counts were recorded for this clonotype. The chain recombines TRBV6-6 with TRBJ2-7, with D uncertain. Germline CDR1 is MNHNY and CDR2 is SVGAGI (reference sequence). The CDR3 has 16 amino acids. V was trimmed by 0 bases and J by 0 bases, leaving 12 bases between them. The chain's CDR3 is CASSYSGQVPSYEQYF. In nucleotides, the CDR3 is TGTGCCAGCAGTTACTCTGGGCAGGTTCCCTCCTACGAGCAGTACTTC.

Notes on this clonotype: One base away lies a much larger clone, so this may be a sequencing read error. The V gene is TRBV7-3, the J gene TRBJ2-1, with D maybe TRBD2 (6 bases). The CDR3 has 14 residues. The V and J ends lost 2 bases and 5 bases respectively, with 10 bases between them. Germline CDR1 and CDR2: SGHTA and FQGTGA. CDR3: CASSLGGINNEQFF. As DNA, the CDR3 is TGTGCCAGCAGCTTAGGCGGGATAAACAATGAGCAGTTCTTC.

The table lists this clonotype with many counts. The genes are TRBV3-1 and TRBJ1-1; D ambiguous. V was clipped by 1 base and J by 4 bases, with 16 bases between them. CDR1 and CDR2 (germline): LGHDT, YNNKEL (reference sequence). The CDR3 sequence is 16 residues long. CDR3 sequence reads: CASSQVGSLGFTEAFF. The CDR3 DNA reads TGTGCCAGCAGCCAAGTCGGGTCTCTGGGTTTCACTGAAGCTTTCTTT.

This clonotype has a handful of counts. V gene TRBV7-8 combines with J gene TRBJ1-5; no clear D. The CDR3 has 13 amino acids. The germline V and J ends were trimmed by 1 base and 6 bases, with 7 bases remaining between them. CDR1 SGHVS and CDR2 FQNEAQ come from the germline V gene. The CDR3 coding sequence is TGTGCCAGCAGCTTAGATAAAACTCAGCCCCAGCATTTT. Protein sequence: CASSLDKTQPQHF.

This clonotype was found many times. The J gene is TRBJ2-3, the V gene TRBV7-2; maybe TRBD2 (5 bases). The germline V and J ends were trimmed by 1 base and 0 bases, with 11 bases remaining between them. Germline loops: CDR1 SGHTA, CDR2 FQGNSA. The length of the CDR3 is 16 residues. The CDR3 DNA sequence: TGTGCCAGCAGCTTAGAGGGCAGGACTAGCACAGATACGCAGTATTTT. It encodes CASSLEGRTSTDTQYF.

This chain links TRBV9 with TRBJ2-3; D ambiguous. The CDR3 spans 16 residues. V was clipped by 0 bases and J by 0 bases, with 11 bases between them. The germline V gene has CDR1 SGDLS and CDR2 YYNGEE. The CDR3 nucleotides are TGTGCCAGCAGCGTAGATCCTAAGAGTAGCACAGATACGCAGTATTTT. As protein: CASSVDPKSSTDTQYF.

Note on this clonotype: One base away lies a much larger clone, so this may be a sequencing read error. The chain employs TRBV12-3 or TRBV12-4 and TRBJ1-2, with TRBD1 identical over 9 bases. The CDR3 sequence is 15 residues long. This CDR3 reads CVSSFDRGGHYGYTF. CDR3 coding DNA: TGTGTCAGCAGTTTCGACAGGGGGGGTCACTATGGCTACACCTTC.

The chain recombines TRBV28 with TRBJ2-7; 10 nucleotides align to TRBD2. The germline V gene encodes CDR1 MDHEN and CDR2 SYDVKM. This CDR3 has 15 residues. J gave up 4 bases and V 4 bases, and 7 bases lay outside the gene matches. The CDR3 DNA sequence: TGTGCCAGCAGTTCGCCCGCTAGCGGGAGTTACGAGCAGTACTTC. It specifies CASSSPASGSYEQYF.

This clonotype appeared a few times. The chain couples TRBV3-1 to TRBJ2-1, with 8 bases identical to TRBD1. The CDR3 is made up of 15 amino acids. In germline, CDR1 is LGHDT, CDR2 YNNKEL (reference sequence). The J segment lost 2 bases and the V segment lost 6 bases, leaving 6 bases of the junction unmatched. This chain's CDR3 is CASSRQGAAYNEQFF. The CDR3 nucleotides read TGTGCCAGCAGTCGCCAGGGGGCAGCCTACAATGAGCAGTTCTTC.

This clonotype was seen more than once but under ten times. The rearrangement links TRBV9 to TRBJ2-2, with 7 nucleotides matching TRBD2. Unmatched junction bases numbered 5, after V lost 2 bases and J lost 7 bases. Germline CDR1 reads SGDLS; CDR2 reads YYNGEE. The CDR3 is 14 residues long. The CDR3 DNA sequence: TGTGCCAGCAGCGTGGCCGGGGGGATCGGGGAGCTGTTTTTT. Protein product: CASSVAGGIGELFF.

In its sample, this clonotype was seen a few times. V usage is TRBV12-3 or TRBV12-4 and J usage is TRBJ2-3, with a tentative D call TRBD2 (6 bases). CDR3 length: 16 amino acids. V was clipped by 5 bases and J by 4 bases, with 19 bases between them. Here the CDR3 DNA reads TGTGCCAGCAGTCAAAAAAGGTTCGGAGGGCCAGATACGCAGTATTTT. Translating it yields CASSQKRFGGPDTQYF.

This clonotype turned up a few times. CDR3 sequence: CATSDPSVRANTGELFF. The CDR3 coding sequence is TGTGCCACCAGTGATCCCAGCGTCAGGGCGAACACCGGGGAGCTGTTTTTT. V is TRBV24-1 and J is TRBJ2-2; possibly TRBD1 for D (5 bases). The V end was cut by 3 bases, the J end by 0 bases, with 13 bases between. In germline, CDR1 is KGHDR, CDR2 SFDVKD. The CDR3 extends over 17 amino acids.

This chain uses TRBV19 with TRBJ2-5, with 8 positions matching TRBD1. Germline loops: CDR1 LNHDA, CDR2 SQIVND (reference sequence). The CDR3 is 16 amino acids. V trimming: 5 bases; J trimming: 3 bases; junction bases outside the gene matches: 11. The DNA of the CDR3 is TGTGCCAGTAGTGATCGGGGAAGACAGGGGAAAGAGACCCAGTACTTC. This gives the protein CASSDRGRQGKETQYF.